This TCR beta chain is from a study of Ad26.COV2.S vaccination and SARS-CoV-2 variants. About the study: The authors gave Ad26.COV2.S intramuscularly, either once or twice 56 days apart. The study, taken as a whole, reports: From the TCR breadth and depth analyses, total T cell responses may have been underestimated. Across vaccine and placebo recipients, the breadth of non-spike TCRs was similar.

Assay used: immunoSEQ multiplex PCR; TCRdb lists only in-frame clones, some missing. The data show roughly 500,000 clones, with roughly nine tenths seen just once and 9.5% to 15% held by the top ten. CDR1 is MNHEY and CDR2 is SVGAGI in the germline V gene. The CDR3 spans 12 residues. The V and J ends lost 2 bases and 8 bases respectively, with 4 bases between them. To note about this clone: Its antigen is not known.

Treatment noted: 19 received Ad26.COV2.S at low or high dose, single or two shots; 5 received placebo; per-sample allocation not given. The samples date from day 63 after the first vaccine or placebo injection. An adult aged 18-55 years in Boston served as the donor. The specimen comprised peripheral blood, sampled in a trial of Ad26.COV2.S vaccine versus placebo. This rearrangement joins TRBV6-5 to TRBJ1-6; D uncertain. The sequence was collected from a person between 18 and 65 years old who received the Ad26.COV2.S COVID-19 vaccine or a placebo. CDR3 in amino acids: CASSYTDSPLHF. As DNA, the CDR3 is TGTGCCAGCAGTTACACAGATTCACCCCTCCACTTT.